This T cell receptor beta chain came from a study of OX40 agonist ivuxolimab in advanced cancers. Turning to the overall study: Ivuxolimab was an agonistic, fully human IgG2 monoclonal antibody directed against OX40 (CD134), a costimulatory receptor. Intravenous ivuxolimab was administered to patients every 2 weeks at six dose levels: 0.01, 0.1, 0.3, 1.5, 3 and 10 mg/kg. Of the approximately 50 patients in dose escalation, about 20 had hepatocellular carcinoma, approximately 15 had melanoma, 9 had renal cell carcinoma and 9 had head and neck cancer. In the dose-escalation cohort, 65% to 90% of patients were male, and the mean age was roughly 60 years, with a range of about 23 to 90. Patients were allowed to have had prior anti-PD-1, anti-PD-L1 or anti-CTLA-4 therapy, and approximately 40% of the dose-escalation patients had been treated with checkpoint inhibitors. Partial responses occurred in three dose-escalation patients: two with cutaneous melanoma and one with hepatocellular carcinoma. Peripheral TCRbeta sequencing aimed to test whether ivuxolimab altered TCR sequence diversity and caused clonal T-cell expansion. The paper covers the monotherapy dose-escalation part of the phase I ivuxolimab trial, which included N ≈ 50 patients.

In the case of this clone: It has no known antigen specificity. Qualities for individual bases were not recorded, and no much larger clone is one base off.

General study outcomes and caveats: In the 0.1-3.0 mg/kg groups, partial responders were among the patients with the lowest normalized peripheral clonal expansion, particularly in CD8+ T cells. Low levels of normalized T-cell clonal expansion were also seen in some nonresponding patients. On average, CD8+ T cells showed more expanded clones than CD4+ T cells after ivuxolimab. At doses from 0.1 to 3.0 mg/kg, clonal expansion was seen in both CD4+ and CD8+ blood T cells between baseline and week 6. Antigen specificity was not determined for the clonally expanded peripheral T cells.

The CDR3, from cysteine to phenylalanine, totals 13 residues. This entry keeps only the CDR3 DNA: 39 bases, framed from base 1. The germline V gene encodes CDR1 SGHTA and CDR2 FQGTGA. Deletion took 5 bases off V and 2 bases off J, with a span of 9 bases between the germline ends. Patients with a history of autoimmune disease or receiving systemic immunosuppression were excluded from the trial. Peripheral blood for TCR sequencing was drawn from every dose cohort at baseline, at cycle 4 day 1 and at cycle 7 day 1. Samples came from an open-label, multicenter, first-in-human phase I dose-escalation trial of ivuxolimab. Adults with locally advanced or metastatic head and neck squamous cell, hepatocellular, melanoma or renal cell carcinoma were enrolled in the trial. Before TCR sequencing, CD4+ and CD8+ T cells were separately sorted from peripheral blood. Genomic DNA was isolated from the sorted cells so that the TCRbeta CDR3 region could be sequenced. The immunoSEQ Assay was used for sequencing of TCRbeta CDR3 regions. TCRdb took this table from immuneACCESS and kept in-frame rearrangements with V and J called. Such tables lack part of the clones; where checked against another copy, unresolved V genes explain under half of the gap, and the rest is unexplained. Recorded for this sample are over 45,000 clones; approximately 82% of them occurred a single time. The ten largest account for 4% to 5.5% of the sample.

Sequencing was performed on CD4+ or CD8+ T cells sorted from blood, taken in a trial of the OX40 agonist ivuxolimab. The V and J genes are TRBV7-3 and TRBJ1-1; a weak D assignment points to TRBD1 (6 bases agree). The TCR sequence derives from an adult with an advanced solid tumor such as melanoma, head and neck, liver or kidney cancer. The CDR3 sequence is CASSTQGNTEAFF. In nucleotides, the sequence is TGTGCCAGCAGCACACAGGGTAACACTGAAGCTTTCTTT.